The present T cell receptor (beta chain) was sequenced within a study of early T cells in non-severe SARS-CoV-2 infection (dated by TCRdb to the early 2020s). About the investigation overall: Bulk RNA from unsorted whole blood was used for TCR sequencing, so alpha and beta chains could not be paired. The paper as a whole reports these results and caveats: VDJdb matching was skewed toward anti-spike CD8 responses, so virus-specific expansions were likely underestimated and private and CD4 specificities were missed.

V lost 3 bases and J lost 6 bases; the stretch between them is 15 bases long. Reading from cysteine to phenylalanine, the CDR3 counts 14 amino acids. The only DNA kept is the CDR3, 42 bases in frame from the first base. Taken from the germline V gene (reference sequence), the CDR1 and CDR2 loops are PRHDT and FYEKMQ. As for this clonotype: Its antigen has not been determined. No much larger clonotype is one base removed from it; base qualities were not supplied.

Set within a cohort of healthcare workers in London, UK, this nested case-control study involved weekly PCR testing of nasopharyngeal swabs along with blood sampling. Healthcare workers were recruited between 23 and 31 March 2020, during the week of the UK lockdown, and were followed weekly for up to roughly 15 weeks. The library was produced with 5' RACE. The listed sequencing device is NextSeq 500. The TCR library protocol attached unique molecular identifiers to individual cDNA molecules to correct for sequencing error and PCR bias. Both TCR alpha and beta chains were sequenced, and tight co-correlation was observed between alpha and beta sequence abundances in each sample. As for how the authors treated the data: Decombinator V4 was used to annotate TCR sequences for V gene, J gene and CDR3. TCRs were defined as expanded if a significant change between any two time points was detected under a Poisson model with p below 0.0001. TCR abundances were normalised to the total number of TCRs sequenced per sample and were expressed as counts per million. TRAV1-2 paired with TRAJ12, TRAJ20 or TRAJ33 defined MAIT TCRs, while TRAV10 paired with TRAJ18 defined iNKT TCRs. A search of VDJdb, accessed on 1 November 2021, was run for TCRs annotated to CMV, EBV and SARS-CoV-2, with TCRs annotated for multiple antigens excluded. TCRdb handled the public reads itself, with Q25 trimming in fastp and clone calling in MiXCR, and kept productive beta chains. A single entry per CDR3 protein holds the most common genes and DNA from its merged rows. Here the V and J calls rest on TCRdb's processing, not on the authors' analysis. The table for this sample lists roughly 61,000 distinct CDR3 sequences; roughly 13% of them were counted only once. About 9.3% of the sample rests with the top ten.

The origin of this receptor is an adult who was a healthcare worker with PCR-confirmed SARS-CoV-2 infection or an uninfected control (not recorded which). Sequenced material: whole blood, taken at baseline. The chain employs TRBV13 and TRBJ2-7; TRBD1 is perhaps the D gene, given 6 matching bases. The CDR3 loop reads CASSFGQGFGEQYF. The DNA sequence follows: TGTGCCAGCAGCTTCGGCCAGGGGTTCGGCGAGCAGTACTTC. The CDR3 plus the reference TRBV13 and TRBJ2-7 genes for the other parts give the full variable domain: AAGVIQSPRHLIKEKRETATLKCYPIPRHDTVYWYQQGPGQDPQFLISFYEKMQSDKGSIPDRFSAQQFSDYHSELNMSSLELGDSALYFCASSFGQGFGEQYFGPGTRLTVT.